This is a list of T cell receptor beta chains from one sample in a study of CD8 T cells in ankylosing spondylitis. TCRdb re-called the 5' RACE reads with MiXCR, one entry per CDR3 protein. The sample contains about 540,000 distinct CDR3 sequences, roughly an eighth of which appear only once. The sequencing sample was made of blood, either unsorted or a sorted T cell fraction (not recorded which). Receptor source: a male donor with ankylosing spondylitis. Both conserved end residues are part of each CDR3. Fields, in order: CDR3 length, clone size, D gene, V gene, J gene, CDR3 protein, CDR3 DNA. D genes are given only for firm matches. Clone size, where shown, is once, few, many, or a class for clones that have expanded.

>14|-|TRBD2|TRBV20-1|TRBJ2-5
CSARSREGRETQYF
TGCAGTGCTAGAAGTCGGGAGGGAAGGGAGACCCAGTACTTC
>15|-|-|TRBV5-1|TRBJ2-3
CASSLADRGTDTQYF
TGCGCCAGCAGCTTGGCCGATCGGGGCACAGATACGCAGTATTTT
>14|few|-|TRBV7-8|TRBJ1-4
CASSSEALNEKLFF
TGTGCCAGCAGCTCGGAAGCCTTAAATGAAAAACTGTTTTTT
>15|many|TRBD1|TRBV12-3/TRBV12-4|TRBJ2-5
CASSLRQGYQETQYF
TGTGCCAGCAGTTTACGACAGGGCTACCAAGAGACCCAGTACTTC
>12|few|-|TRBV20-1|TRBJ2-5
CSARPDSETQYF
TGCAGTGCTAGACCTGACTCAGAGACCCAGTACTTC
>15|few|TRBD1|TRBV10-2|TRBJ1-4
CASMGSRGQREKLFF
TGCGCCAGCATGGGGTCGCGGGGACAGCGGGAAAAACTGTTTTTT
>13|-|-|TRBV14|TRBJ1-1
CASSQETGTEAFF
TGTGCCAGCAGCCAAGAAACAGGGACTGAAGCTTTCTTT
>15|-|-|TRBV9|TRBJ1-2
CASSWDPAPDYGYTF
TGTGCCAGCAGCTGGGACCCCGCCCCGGACTATGGCTACACCTTC
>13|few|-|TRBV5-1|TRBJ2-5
CASNGGPQETQYF
TGCGCCAGTAACGGGGGGCCTCAAGAGACCCAGTACTTC
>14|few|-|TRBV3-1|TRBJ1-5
CASSQNGGNQPQHF
TGTGCCAGCAGCCAAAACGGTGGCAATCAGCCCCAGCATTTT
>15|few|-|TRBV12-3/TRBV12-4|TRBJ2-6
CASSLGPTGANVLTF
TGTGCCAGCAGTTTGGGGCCAACGGGGGCCAACGTCCTGACTTTC
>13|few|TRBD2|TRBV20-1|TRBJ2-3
CSGTSGKPDTQYF
TGCAGTGGGACTAGCGGGAAACCAGATACGCAGTATTTT
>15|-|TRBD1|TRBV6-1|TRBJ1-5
CASRTGTGVGQPQHF
TGTGCCAGCAGGACTGGGACAGGGGTTGGTCAGCCCCAGCATTTT
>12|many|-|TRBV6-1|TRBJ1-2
CASGPAGGVYTF
TGTGCCAGCGGCCCTGCGGGGGGAGTCTACACCTTC
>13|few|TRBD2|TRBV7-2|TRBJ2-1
CATSLAGYNEQFF
TGTGCCACGTCCCTAGCGGGATACAATGAGCAGTTCTTC
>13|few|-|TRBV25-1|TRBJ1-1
CASSGWGNTEAFF
TGTGCCAGCAGTGGTTGGGGGAACACTGAAGCTTTCTTT
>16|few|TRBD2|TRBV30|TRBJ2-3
CAWANTLAGRGGTQYF
TGTGCCTGGGCCAACACGCTAGCGGGAAGGGGGGGTACGCAGTATTTT
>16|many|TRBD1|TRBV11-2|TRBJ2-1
CASSSTGGAGYNEQFF
TGTGCCAGCAGCTCTACAGGGGGCGCAGGCTACAATGAGCAGTTCTTC
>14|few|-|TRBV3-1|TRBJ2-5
CASSQDARVPSQYF
TGTGCCAGCAGCCAAGATGCCAGGGTCCCCTCCCAGTACTTC
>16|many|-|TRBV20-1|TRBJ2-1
CSAIWDSVADYNEQFF
TGCAGTGCTATCTGGGACTCCGTTGCCGACTACAATGAGCAGTTCTTC
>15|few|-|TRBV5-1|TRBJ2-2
CASARMRPNTGELFF
TGCGCCAGCGCACGTATGAGACCCAACACCGGGGAGCTGTTTTTT
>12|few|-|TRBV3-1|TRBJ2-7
CASSQGGMQQYF
TGTGCCAGCAGCCAAGGGGGAATGCAGCAGTACTTC
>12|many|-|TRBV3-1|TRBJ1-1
CASSRGGYEAFF
TGTGCCAGCAGCCGGGGAGGGTATGAAGCTTTCTTT
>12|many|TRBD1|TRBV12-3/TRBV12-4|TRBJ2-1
CASGQGVNEQFF
TGTGCCAGCGGGCAGGGGGTAAATGAGCAGTTCTTC
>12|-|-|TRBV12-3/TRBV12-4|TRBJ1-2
CASSPDAAGYTF
TGTGCCAGCAGCCCGGACGCCGCTGGCTACACCTTC
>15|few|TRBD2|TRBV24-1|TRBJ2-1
CATSETSGGYNEQFF
TGTGCCACCAGTGAGACTAGCGGGGGTTACAATGAGCAGTTCTTC
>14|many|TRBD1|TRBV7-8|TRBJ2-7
CASSYSQGSREQYF
TGTGCCAGCAGCTACTCACAGGGGTCGCGGGAGCAGTACTTC
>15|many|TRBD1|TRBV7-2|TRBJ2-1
CASSSSGQGVDEQFF
TGTGCCAGCAGCTCCTCGGGACAGGGGGTAGATGAGCAGTTCTTC
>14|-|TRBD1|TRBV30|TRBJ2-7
CAWTLGTGLGEQYF
TGTGCCTGGACCCTAGGGACAGGTCTGGGGGAGCAGTACTTC
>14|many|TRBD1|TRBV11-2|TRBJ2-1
CASSPRGLGGEQFF
TGTGCCAGCAGCCCCAGGGGGTTAGGTGGTGAGCAGTTCTTC
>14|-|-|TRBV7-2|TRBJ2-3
CASSLGVGSDTQYF
TGTGCCAGCAGCTTAGGGGTGGGTTCAGATACGCAGTATTTT
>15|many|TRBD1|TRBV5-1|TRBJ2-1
CASSSGQAFYNEQFF
TGCGCCAGCAGCTCGGGACAGGCCTTTTACAATGAGCAGTTCTTC
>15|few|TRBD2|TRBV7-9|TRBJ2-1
CASSPQREGWNEQFF
TGTGCCAGCAGTCCTCAGCGGGAGGGTTGGAATGAGCAGTTCTTC
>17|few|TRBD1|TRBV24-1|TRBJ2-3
CATGDIEGAEPTDTQYF
TGTGCCACCGGCGACATTGAGGGGGCGGAACCCACAGATACGCAGTATTTT
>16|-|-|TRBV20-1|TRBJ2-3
CSARDPQGGITDTQYF
TGCAGTGCTAGAGATCCGCAGGGGGGGATAACAGATACGCAGTATTTT
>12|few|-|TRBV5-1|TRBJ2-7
CASSSAFGEQYF
TGCGCCAGCAGCTCCGCCTTTGGGGAGCAGTACTTC
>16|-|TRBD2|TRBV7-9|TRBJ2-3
CASSLGVAGNTDTQYF
TGTGCCAGCAGCCTTGGGGTAGCGGGAAACACAGATACGCAGTATTTT
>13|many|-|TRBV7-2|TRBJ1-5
CASSYRVDQPQHF
TGTGCCAGCAGTTACAGGGTTGATCAGCCCCAGCATTTT
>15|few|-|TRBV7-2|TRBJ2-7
CASSSLYPSSYEQYF
TGTGCCAGCAGCAGCTTATACCCGTCCTCCTACGAGCAGTACTTC
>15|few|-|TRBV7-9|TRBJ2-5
CASSVTGLVEETQYF
TGTGCCAGCAGCGTAACAGGGTTAGTTGAAGAGACCCAGTACTTC
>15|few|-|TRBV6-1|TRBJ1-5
CASSPDGPLIQPQHF
TGTGCCAGCAGCCCAGACGGACCGCTTATTCAGCCCCAGCATTTT
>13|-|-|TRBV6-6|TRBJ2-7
CASSYSAVYEQYF
TGTGCCAGCAGTTACTCGGCAGTCTACGAGCAGTACTTC
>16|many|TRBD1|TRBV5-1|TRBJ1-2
CASSFYTGQGDYGYTF
TGCGCCAGCAGCTTCTACACCGGACAGGGGGACTATGGCTACACCTTC
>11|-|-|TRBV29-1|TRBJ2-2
CSVEETGELFF
TGCAGCGTTGAGGAAACCGGGGAGCTGTTTTTT
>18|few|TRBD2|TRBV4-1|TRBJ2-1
CASSRREDSGSIYNEQFF
TGCGCCAGCAGCCGGAGGGAGGATAGCGGGAGTATCTACAATGAGCAGTTCTTC
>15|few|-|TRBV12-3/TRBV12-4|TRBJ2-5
CASSSGTTRRETQYF
TGTGCCAGCAGTTCTGGGACCACCAGGCGGGAGACCCAGTACTTC
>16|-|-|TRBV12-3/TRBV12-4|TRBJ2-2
CASSLVPQAHTGELFF
TGTGCCAGCAGTTTAGTCCCACAGGCACACACCGGGGAGCTGTTTTTT
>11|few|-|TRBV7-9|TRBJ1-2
CASAAGHGYTF
TGTGCCAGTGCCGCAGGGCATGGCTACACCTTC
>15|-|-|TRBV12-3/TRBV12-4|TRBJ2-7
CASSVALSQPYEQYF
TGTGCCAGCAGTGTCGCCCTGTCACAGCCCTACGAGCAGTACTTC
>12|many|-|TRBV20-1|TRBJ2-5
CSALQGQETQYF
TGCAGTGCTTTACAGGGTCAAGAGACCCAGTACTTC
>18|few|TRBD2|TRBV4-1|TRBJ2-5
CASSQGRLAGETQETQYF
TGCGCCAGCAGCCAAGGCCGACTAGCGGGAGAGACTCAAGAGACCCAGTACTTC
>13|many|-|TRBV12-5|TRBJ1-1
CASGFHNVPEAFF
TGTGCTAGTGGTTTTCATAACGTGCCTGAAGCTTTCTTT
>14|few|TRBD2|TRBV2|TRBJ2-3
CAGVAGPSTDTQYF
TGTGCCGGAGTAGCGGGCCCTAGCACAGATACGCAGTATTTT
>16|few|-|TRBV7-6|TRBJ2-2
CASSFKGGLDTGELFF
TGTGCCAGCAGCTTTAAAGGGGGACTGGACACCGGGGAGCTGTTTTTT
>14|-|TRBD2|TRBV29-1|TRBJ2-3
CSEKGLAGADTQYF
TGCAGCGAAAAGGGACTAGCGGGAGCAGATACGCAGTATTTT
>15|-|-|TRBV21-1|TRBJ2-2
CASSTRQGYTGELFF
TGTGCCAGCAGCACCAGACAGGGGTACACCGGGGAGCTGTTTTTT
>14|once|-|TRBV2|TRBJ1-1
CASSEGLLNTEAFF
TGTGCCAGCAGTGAGGGACTTCTGAACACTGAAGCTTTCTTT
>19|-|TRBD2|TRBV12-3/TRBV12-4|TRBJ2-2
CASCATSGLHDPNTGELFF
TGTGCCAGCTGTGCGACTAGCGGGCTCCACGACCCGAACACCGGGGAGCTGTTTTTT
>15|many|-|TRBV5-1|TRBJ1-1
CASSLSGEGDTEAFF
TGCGCCAGCAGCTTGTCAGGGGAGGGGGACACTGAAGCTTTCTTT